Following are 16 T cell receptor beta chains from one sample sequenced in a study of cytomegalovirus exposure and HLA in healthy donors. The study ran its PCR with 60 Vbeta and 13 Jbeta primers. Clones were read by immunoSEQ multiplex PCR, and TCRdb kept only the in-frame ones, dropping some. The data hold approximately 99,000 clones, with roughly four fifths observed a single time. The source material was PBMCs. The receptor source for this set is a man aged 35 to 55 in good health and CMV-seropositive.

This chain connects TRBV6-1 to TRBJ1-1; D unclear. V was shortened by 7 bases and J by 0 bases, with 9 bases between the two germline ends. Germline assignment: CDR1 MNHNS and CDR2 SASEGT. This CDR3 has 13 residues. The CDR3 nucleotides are TGTGCCAGCACCCTAGCGGTGAACACTGAAGCTTTCTTT. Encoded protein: CASTLAVNTEAFF.

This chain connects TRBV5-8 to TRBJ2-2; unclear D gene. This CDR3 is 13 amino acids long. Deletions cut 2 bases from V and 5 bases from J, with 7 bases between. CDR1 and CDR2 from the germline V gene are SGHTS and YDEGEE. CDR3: CASSLEATGELFF. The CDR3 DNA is TGTGCCAGCAGCTTAGAAGCGACCGGGGAGCTGTTTTTT.

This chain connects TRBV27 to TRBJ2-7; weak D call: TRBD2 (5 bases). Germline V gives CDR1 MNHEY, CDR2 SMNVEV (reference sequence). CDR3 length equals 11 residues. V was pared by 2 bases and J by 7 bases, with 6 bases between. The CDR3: CASSLRGEQYF. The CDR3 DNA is TGTGCCAGCAGTTTACGAGGGGAGCAGTACTTC.

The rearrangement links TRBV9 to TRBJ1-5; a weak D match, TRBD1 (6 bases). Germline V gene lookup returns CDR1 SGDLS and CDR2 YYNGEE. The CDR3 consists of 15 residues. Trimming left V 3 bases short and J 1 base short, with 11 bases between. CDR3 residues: CASSATGISNQPQHF. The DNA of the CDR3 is TGTGCCAGCAGCGCTACAGGGATCAGCAATCAGCCCCAGCATTTT.

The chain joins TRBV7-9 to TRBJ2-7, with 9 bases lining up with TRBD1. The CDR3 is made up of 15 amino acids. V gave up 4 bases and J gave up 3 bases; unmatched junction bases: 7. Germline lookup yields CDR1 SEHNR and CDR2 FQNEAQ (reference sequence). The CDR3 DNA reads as TGTGCCAGCAGCTCGGCGGACAGGGGACTCTACGAGCAGTACTTC. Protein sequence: CASSSADRGLYEQYF.

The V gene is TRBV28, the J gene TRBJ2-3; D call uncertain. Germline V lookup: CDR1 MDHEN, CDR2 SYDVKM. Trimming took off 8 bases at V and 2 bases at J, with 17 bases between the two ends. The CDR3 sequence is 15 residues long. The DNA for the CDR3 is TGTGCCAGCGCATCCTTAGCAAGAGCCACAGATACGCAGTATTTT. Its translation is CASASLARATDTQYF.

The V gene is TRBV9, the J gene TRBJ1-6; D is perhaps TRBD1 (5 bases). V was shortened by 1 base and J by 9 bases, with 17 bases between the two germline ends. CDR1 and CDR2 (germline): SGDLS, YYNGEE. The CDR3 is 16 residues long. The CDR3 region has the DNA TGTGCCAGCAGCGTACGGGGGGTGTTAAGTGGTTCACCCCTCCACTTT. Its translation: CASSVRGVLSGSPLHF.

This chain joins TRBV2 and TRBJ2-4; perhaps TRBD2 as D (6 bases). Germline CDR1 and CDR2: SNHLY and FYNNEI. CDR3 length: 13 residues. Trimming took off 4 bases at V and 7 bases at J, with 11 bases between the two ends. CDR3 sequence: CASSVGRENIQYF. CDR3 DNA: TGTGCCAGCAGTGTTGGACGGGAGAACATTCAGTACTTC.

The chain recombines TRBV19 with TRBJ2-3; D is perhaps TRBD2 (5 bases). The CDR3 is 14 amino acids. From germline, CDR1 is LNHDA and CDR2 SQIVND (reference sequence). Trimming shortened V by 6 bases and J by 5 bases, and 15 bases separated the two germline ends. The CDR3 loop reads CASSAGSLGDTQYF. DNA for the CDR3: TGTGCCAGTAGCGCTGGGAGTTTAGGAGATACGCAGTATTTT.

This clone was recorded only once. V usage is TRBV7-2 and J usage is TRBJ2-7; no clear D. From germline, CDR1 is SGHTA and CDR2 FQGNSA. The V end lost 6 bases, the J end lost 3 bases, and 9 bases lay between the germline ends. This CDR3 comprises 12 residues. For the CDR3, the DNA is TGTGCCAGCAGTTTCACAGACTACGAGCAGTACTTC. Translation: CASSFTDYEQYF.

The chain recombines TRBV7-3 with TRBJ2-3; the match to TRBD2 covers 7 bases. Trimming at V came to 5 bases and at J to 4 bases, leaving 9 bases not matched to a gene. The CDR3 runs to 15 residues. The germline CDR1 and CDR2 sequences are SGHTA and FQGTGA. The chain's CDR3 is CASSPAGEAADTQYF. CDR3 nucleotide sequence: TGTGCCAGCAGCCCTGCGGGGGAGGCCGCAGATACGCAGTATTTT.

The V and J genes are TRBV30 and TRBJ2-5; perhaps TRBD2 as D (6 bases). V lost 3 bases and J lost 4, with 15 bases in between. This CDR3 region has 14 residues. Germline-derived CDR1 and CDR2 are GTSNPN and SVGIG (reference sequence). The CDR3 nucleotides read TGTGCCTGGAGGGGCAGGAGGAGGGGAGAGACCCAGTACTTC. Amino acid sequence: CAWRGRRRGETQYF.

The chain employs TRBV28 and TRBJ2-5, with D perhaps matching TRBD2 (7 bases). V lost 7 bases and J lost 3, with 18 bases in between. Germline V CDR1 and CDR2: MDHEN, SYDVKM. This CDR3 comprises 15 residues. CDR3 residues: CASTVGGPPEETQYF. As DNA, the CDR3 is TGTGCCAGCACTGTCGGGGGGCCACCCGAAGAGACCCAGTACTTC.

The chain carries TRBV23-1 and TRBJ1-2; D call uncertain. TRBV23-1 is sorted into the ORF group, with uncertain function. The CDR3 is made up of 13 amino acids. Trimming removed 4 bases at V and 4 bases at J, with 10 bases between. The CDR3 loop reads CASSRAYGYGYTF. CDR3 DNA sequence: TGCGCCAGCAGTCGCGCGTATGGCTATGGCTACACCTTC.

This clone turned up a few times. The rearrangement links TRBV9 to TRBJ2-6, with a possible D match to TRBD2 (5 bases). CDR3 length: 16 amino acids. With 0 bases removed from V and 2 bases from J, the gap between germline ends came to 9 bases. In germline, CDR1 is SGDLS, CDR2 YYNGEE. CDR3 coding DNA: TGTGCCAGCAGCGTAGAAGGCGGGCCTGGGGCCAACGTCCTGACTTTC. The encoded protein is CASSVEGGPGANVLTF.

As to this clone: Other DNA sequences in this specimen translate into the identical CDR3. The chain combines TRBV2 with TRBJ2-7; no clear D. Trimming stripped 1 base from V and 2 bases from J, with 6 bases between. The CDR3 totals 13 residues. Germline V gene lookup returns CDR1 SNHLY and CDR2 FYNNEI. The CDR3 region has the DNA TGTGCCAGCAGTGAAGGTACAGCCTACGAGCAGTACTTC. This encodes CASSEGTAYEQYF.